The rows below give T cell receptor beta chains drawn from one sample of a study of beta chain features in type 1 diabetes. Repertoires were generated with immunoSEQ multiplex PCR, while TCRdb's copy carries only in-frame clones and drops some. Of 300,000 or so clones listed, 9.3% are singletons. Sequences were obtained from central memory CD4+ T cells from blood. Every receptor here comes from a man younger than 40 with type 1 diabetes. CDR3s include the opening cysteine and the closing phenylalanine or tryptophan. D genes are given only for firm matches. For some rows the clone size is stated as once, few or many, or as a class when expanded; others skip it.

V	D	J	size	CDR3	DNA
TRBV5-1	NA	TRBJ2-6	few	CASSLSPGQDSGANVLTF	TGCGCCAGCAGCTTGTCACCGGGACAAGACTCTGGGGCCAACGTCCTGACTTTC
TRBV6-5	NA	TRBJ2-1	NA	CASSYWRPNSYNEQFF	TGTGCCAGCAGTTACTGGCGGCCTAACTCCTACAATGAGCAGTTCTTC
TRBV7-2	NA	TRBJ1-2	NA	CASSRQEDYGYTF	TGTGCCAGCAGCCGACAAGAGGATTATGGCTACACCTTC
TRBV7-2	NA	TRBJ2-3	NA	CASSLRLELTDTQYF	TGTGCCAGCAGCTTACGTCTAGAACTCACAGATACGCAGTATTTT
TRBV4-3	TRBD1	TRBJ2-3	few	CASSQEQGAGTQYF	TGCGCCAGCAGCCAAGAGCAGGGGGCTGGGACGCAGTATTTT
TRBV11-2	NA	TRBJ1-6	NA	CASSLDDSPLHF	TGTGCCAGCAGCTTGGACGATTCACCCCTCCACTTT
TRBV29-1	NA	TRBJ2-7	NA	CSVEEPGRYEQYF	TGCAGCGTTGAAGAGCCGGGGCGCTACGAGCAGTACTTC
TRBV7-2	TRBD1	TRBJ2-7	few	CASSSTGVGEQYF	TGTGCCAGCAGTTCCACAGGGGTAGGCGAGCAGTACTTC
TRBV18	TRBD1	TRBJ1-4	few	CASSPDQGAHNNEKLFF	TGTGCCAGCTCACCTGATCAGGGGGCGCATAATAATGAAAAACTGTTTTTT
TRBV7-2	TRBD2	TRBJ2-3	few	CASSRPAGEGDTQYF	TGTGCCAGCAGCCGACCAGCGGGGGAGGGAGATACGCAGTATTTT
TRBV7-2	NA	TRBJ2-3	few	CASSLKPGGFKSTDTQYF	TGTGCCAGCAGCTTAAAGCCCGGCGGGTTTAAGAGCACAGATACGCAGTATTTT
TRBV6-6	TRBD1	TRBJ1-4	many	CASRRTGTGSEKLFF	TGTGCCAGCAGACGTACCGGGACAGGGAGTGAAAAACTGTTTTTT
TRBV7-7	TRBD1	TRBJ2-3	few	CASSLTGAADTQYF	TGTGCTAGCAGCTTAACAGGGGCAGCAGATACGCAGTATTTT
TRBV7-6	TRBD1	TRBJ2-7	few	CASSPGSGQLSYEQYF	TGTGCCAGCAGCCCCGGATCGGGACAGCTCTCCTACGAGCAGTACTTC
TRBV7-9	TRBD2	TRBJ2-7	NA	CASSPRLAGAYEQYF	TGTGCCAGCAGCCCACGGTTAGCGGGGGCCTACGAGCAGTACTTC
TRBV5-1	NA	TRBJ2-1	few	CASSLVSGEQFF	TGTGCCAGCAGCTTGGTGTCAGGTGAGCAGTTCTTC
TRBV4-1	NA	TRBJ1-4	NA	CASSRRELDNEKLFF	TGCGCCAGCAGCCGCCGGGAGCTGGATAATGAAAAACTGTTTTTT
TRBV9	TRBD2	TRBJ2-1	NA	CASSVVPREGNYNEQFF	TGTGCCAGCAGCGTTGTCCCCCGGGAGGGAAACTACAATGAGCAGTTCTTC
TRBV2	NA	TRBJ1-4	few	CASSVNRVGEKLFF	TGTGCCAGCAGCGTTAACAGGGTTGGGGAAAAACTGTTTTTT
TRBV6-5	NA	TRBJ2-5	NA	CASRSGTQETQYF	TGTGCCAGCAGGTCCGGGACTCAAGAGACCCAGTACTTC
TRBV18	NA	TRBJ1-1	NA	CASLSLPGDTEAFF	TGTGCCAGCCTTTCTCTTCCGGGGGACACTGAAGCTTTCTTT
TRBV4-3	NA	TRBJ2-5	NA	CASSQDPTAKETQYF	TGCGCCAGCAGCCAAGATCCCACAGCGAAAGAGACCCAGTACTTC
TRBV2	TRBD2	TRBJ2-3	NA	CASVGVAGGPGADTQYF	TGTGCCAGCGTGGGTGTAGCGGGGGGGCCTGGAGCAGATACGCAGTATTTT
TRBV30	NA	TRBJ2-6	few	CAWSSQLGSGANVLTF	TGTGCCTGGAGTTCCCAGCTGGGCTCTGGGGCCAACGTCCTGACTTTC
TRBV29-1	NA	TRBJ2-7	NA	CSVEDWSTYEQYF	TGCAGCGTTGAAGATTGGTCGACCTACGAGCAGTACTTC
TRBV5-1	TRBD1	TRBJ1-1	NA	CASSLIQGKNTEAFF	TGCGCCAGCAGCTTGATACAGGGGAAGAACACTGAAGCTTTCTTT
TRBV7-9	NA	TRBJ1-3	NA	CASNYGQTSGNTIYF	TGTGCCAGCAACTACGGACAGACCTCTGGAAACACCATATATTTT
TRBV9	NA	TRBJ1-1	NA	CASSVGIVGKGYTEAFF	TGTGCCAGCAGCGTAGGAATAGTAGGGAAAGGATACACTGAAGCTTTCTTT
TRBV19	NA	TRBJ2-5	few	CASSEGVQETQYF	TGTGCCAGTAGCGAGGGGGTTCAAGAGACCCAGTACTTC
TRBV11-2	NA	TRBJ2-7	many	CASSPTPYEQYF	TGTGCCAGCAGCCCTACCCCCTACGAGCAGTACTTC
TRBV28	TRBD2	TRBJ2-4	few	CASSSPAGGPQNIQYF	TGTGCCAGCAGCTCCCCGGCGGGGGGGCCCCAAAACATTCAGTACTTC
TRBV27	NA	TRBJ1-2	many	CASRDGDKIYGYTF	TGTGCCAGCAGAGATGGGGACAAAATCTATGGCTACACCTTC
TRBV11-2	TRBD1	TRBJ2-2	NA	CASSWGQANTGELFF	TGTGCCAGCAGTTGGGGACAGGCGAACACCGGGGAGCTGTTTTTT
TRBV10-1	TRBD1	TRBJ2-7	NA	CASSSGQEGEQYF	TGCGCCAGCAGTTCGGGACAGGAGGGCGAGCAGTACTTC
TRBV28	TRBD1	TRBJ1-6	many	CASSLQGKGSPLHF	TGTGCCAGCAGCCTACAGGGGAAGGGTTCACCCCTCCACTTT
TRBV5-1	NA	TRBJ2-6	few	CASSLTPRGANVLTF	TGCGCCAGCAGCCTGACTCCCCGGGGGGCCAACGTCCTGACTTTC
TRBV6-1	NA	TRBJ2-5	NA	CASTPGPLRETQYF	TGTGCCAGCACTCCAGGTCCCTTGCGAGAGACCCAGTACTTC
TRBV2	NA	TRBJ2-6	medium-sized	CASSPVSGANVLTF	TGTGCCAGCAGTCCCGTGTCTGGGGCCAACGTCCTGACTTTC
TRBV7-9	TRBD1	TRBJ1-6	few	CASTRGDRTSPLHF	TGTGCCAGCACGCGAGGGGACAGGACCTCACCCCTCCACTTT
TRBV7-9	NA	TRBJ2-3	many	CASSSAEWDTQYF	TGTGCCAGCAGCTCCGCCGAGTGGGATACGCAGTATTTT
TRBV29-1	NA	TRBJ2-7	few	CSAAWEPYEQYF	TGCAGCGCTGCGTGGGAACCCTACGAGCAGTACTTC
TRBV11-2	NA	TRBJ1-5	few	CASSTSQGGTQHF	TGTGCCAGCAGCACCAGCCAGGGTGGCACCCAGCATTTT
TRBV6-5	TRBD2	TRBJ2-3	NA	CASTGTSAMYF	TGTGCCAGCACCGGGACTAGTGCGATGTATTTT
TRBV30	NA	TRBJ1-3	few	CAWSVNRFSGNTIYF	TGTGCCTGGAGTGTCAACAGGTTCTCTGGAAACACCATATATTTT
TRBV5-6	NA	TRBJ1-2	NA	CASSLDAGSGYTF	TGTGCCAGCAGCTTGGACGCAGGGTCTGGCTACACCTTC
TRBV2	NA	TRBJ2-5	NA	CASSRDSEETQYF	TGTGCCAGCAGTCGGGACTCTGAGGAGACCCAGTACTTC
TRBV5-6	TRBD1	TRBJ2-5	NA	CASNLPGQANQETQYF	TGTGCCAGCAACCTCCCGGGACAGGCGAATCAAGAGACCCAGTACTTC
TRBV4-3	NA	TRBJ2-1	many	CASSQGGSRYNEQFF	TGCGCCAGCAGCCAAGGAGGATCCCGCTACAATGAGCAGTTCTTC
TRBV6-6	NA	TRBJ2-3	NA	CASSSPSTDTQYF	TGTGCCAGCAGTTCTCCTAGCACAGATACGCAGTATTTT
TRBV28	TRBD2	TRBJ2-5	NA	CASSPRGAGDETQYF	TGTGCCAGCAGTCCGCGGGGGGCTGGGGATGAGACCCAGTACTTC
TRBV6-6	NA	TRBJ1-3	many	CASTLGLGNTIYF	TGTGCCAGCACCCTAGGGTTGGGAAACACCATATATTTT
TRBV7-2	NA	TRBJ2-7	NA	CASSWSSEGYLSYEQYF	TGTGCCAGCAGCTGGTCATCCGAAGGGTACCTAAGCTACGAGCAGTACTTC
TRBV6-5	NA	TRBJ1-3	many	CASSYSTGNTIYF	TGTGCCAGCAGTTACTCGACAGGAAACACCATATATTTT
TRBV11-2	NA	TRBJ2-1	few	CASSDRTRHNEQFF	TGTGCCAGCAGCGACCGGACCCGTCACAATGAGCAGTTCTTC
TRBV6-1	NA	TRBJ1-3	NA	CASSGDVNSKGRGNTIYF	TGTGCCAGCAGTGGGGACGTTAATTCTAAGGGAAGAGGAAACACCATATATTTT
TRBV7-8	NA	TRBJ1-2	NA	CASSSVSTGGYTF	TGTGCCAGCAGCTCGGTATCGACTGGGGGCTACACCTTC
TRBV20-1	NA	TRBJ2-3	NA	CSAPDTQYF	TGCAGTGCCCCAGATACGCAGTATTTT
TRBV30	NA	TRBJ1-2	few	CAWRALSGGNTF	TGTGCCTGGAGAGCCCTCTCTGGGGGGAACACCTTC
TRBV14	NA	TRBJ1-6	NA	CASSQVSASNSPLHF	TGTGCCAGCAGCCAAGTCTCCGCTTCTAATTCACCCCTCCACTTT